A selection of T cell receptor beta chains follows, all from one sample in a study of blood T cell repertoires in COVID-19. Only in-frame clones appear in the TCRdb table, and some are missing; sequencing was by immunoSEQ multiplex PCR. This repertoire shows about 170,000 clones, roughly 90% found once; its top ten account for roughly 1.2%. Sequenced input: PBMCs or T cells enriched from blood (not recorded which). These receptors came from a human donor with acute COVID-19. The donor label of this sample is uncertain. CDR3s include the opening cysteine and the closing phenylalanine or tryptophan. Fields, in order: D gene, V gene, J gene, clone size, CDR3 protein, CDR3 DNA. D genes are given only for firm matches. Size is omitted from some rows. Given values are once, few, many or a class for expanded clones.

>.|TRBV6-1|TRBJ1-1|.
CASSEAYFRGSTNTEAFF
TGTGCCAGCAGTGAAGCCTACTTCCGGGGATCCACGAACACTGAAGCTTTCTTT
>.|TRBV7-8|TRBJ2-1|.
CASSSRQESYNEQFF
TGTGCCAGCAGCTCCCGACAGGAGTCCTACAATGAGCAGTTCTTC
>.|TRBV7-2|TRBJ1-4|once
CASSFSRREKLFF
TGTGCCAGCAGCTTTTCCCGGAGGGAAAAACTGTTTTTT
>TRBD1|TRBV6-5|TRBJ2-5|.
CASSPGTALQETQYF
TGTGCCAGCAGCCCCGGGACAGCGCTCCAAGAGACCCAGTACTTC
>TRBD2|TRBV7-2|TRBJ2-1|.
CASSLGWMGGGNEQFF
TGTGCCAGCAGCTTAGGCTGGATGGGCGGGGGCAATGAGCAGTTCTTC
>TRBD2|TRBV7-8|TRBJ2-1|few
CASCKSGKDNEQFF
TGTGCCAGCTGTAAAAGCGGGAAGGACAATGAGCAGTTCTTC
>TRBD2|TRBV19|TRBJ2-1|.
CASSMLGGEQFF
TGTGCCAGTAGTATGCTGGGGGGGGAGCAGTTCTTC
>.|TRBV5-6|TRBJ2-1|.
CASSFPGNEQFF
TGTGCCAGCAGCTTCCCAGGGAATGAGCAGTTCTTC
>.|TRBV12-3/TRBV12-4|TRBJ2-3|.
CASSFPGTDTQYF
TGTGCCAGCAGTTTTCCAGGGACAGATACGCAGTATTTT
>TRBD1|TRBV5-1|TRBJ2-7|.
CASSFTGGGYEQYF
TGCGCCAGCAGCTTCACAGGGGGCGGGTACGAGCAGTACTTC